This T cell receptor beta chain was identified during a study of metastatic and nonmetastatic thyroid tumors. Across the whole study: Peripheral blood and tumor or nodule samples from malignant and benign thyroid patients were compared.

Before thyroid surgery, none of the patients had received any treatment. General study findings and limits: Significantly greater TCR beta diversity was reportedly found in malignant thyroid tumors than in benign nodules (in blood and tumor).

Methods used by the authors: Variation in CDR3 across clinicopathological groups served as the basis for constructing a distant-metastasis classifier in papillary thyroid cancer. TCRdb re-analyzed the PCR reads through MiXCR. TCRdb's processing, not the authors', yielded these V and J calls. There are roughly 15,000 clones in the sample; roughly a quarter occur only once, and around an eighth lies in the top ten. This clone was found a few times. Its antigen remains unknown. This sequence was found in a female donor with papillary thyroid cancer or a benign thyroid nodule (not recorded which). Some clones in this sample may be carry-over from other donors' samples. Input material: adjacent normal tissue.

CDR3 in DNA: TGTGCCACCAGTGCCGCAGGGGGTAGCAATGAGCAGTTCTTC. Translating gives CATSAAGGSNEQFF. The chain recombines TRBV24-1 with TRBJ2-1; TRBD1 matches at 7 bases. The length of the CDR3 is 14 residues. After removal of 5 bases from V and 6 bases from J, the junction contained 6 bases not matched to a gene. Germline values: CDR1 KGHDR, CDR2 SFDVKD.